Given below is one TCR beta chain in context. The data were taken from a study of blood T cell repertoires in COVID-19. About the study: Sources were T cells, B-cell-depleted T cells, or PBMCs; the material itself was cDNA or gDNA.

Clones were sequenced by immunoSEQ multiplex PCR, and TCRdb holds only the in-frame ones, with some missing. Seen here are about 180,000 clones, around 80% observed once, and the top ten hold over 9.5%. Germline trimming cut 4 bases from V and 3 bases from J; bases unmatched to any gene: 5. CDR3 length equals 17 residues. The germline CDR1 and CDR2 sequences are SGHRS and YFSETQ. This receptor was identified in a woman over 75 with COVID-19, enrolled during active disease. The sample taken for sequencing was peripheral blood. The chain recombines TRBV5-1 with TRBJ2-1; 15 bases agree with TRBD2. The CDR3 DNA follows: TGCGCCAGCAGCGGACTAGCGGGGGGGTACCGCTACAATGAGCAGTTCTTC. Protein: CASSGLAGGYRYNEQFF.